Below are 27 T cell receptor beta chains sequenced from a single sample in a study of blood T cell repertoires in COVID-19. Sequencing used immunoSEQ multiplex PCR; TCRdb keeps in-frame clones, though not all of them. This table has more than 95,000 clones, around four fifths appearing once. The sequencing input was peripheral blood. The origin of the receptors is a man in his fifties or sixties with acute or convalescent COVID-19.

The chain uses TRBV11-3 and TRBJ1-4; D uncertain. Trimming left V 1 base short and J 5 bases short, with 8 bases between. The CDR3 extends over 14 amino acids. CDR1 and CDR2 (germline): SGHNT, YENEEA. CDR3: CASSLGGNNEKLFF. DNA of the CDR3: TGTGCCAGCAGCTTAGGAGGCAACAATGAAAAACTGTTTTTT. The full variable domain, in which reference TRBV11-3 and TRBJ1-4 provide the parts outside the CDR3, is EAGVVQSPRYKIIEKKQPVAFWCNPISGHNTLYWYLQNLGQGPELLIRYENEEAVDDSQLPKDRFSAERLKGVDSTLKIQPAELGDSAVYLCASSLGGNNEKLFFGSGTQLSVL.

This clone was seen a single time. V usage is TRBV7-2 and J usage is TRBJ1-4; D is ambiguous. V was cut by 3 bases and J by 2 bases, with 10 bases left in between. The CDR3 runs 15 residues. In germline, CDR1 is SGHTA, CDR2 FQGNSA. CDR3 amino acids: CASSFPSRTNEKLFF. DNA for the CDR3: TGTGCCAGCAGCTTCCCCTCGCGGACTAATGAAAAACTGTTTTTT. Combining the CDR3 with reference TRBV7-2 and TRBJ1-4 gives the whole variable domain GAGVSQSPSNKVTEKGKDVELRCDPISGHTALYWYRQSLGQGLEFLIYFQGNSAPDKSGLPSDRFSAERTGGSVSTLTIQRTQQEDSAVYLCASSFPSRTNEKLFFGSGTQLSVL.

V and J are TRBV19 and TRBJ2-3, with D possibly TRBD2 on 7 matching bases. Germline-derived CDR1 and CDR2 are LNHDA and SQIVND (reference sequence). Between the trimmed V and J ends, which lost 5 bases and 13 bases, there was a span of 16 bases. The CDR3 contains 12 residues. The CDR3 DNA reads TGTGCCAGTAGTCAAGGCCAGGGGAGGGAGTATTTT. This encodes CASSQGQGREYF. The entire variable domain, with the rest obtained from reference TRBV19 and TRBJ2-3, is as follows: DGGITQSPKYLFRKEGQNVTLSCEQNLNHDAMYWYRQDPGQGLRLIYYSQIVNDFQKGDIAEGYSVSREKKESFPLTVTSAQKNPTAFYLCASSQGQGREYFGPGTRLTVL.

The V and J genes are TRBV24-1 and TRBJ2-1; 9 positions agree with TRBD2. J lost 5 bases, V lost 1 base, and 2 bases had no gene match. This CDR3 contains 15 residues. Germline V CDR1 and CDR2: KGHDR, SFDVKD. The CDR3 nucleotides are TGTGCCACCAGTGATTTACCTAGCGGGGACAATGAGCAGTTCTTC. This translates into CATSDLPSGDNEQFF.

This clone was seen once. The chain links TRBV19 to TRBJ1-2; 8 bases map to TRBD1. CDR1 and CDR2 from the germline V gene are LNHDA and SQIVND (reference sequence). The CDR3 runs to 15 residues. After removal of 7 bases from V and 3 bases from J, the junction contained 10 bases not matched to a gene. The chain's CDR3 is CASTLSQGGDYGYTF. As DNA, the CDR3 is TGTGCCAGTACCCTCTCACAGGGGGGGGACTATGGCTACACCTTC.

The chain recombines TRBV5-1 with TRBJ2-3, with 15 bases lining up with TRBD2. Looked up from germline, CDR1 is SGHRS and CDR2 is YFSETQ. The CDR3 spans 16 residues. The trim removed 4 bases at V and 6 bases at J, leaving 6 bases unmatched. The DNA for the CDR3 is TGCGCCAGCAGCCCGGGGACTAGCGGGAGGATGGATACGCAGTATTTT. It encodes CASSPGTSGRMDTQYF.

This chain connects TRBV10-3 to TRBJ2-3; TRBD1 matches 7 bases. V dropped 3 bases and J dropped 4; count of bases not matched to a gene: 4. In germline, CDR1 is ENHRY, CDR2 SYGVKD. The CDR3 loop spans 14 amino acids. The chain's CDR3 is CAISDRGYADTQYF. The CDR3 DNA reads TGTGCCATCAGTGACAGGGGGTACGCAGATACGCAGTATTTT.

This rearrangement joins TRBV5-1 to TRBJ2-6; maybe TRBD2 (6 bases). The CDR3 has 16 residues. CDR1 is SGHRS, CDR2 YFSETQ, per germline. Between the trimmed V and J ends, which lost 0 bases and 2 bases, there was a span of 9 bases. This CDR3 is CASSLAGSAGANVLTF. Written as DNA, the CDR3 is TGCGCCAGCAGCTTGGCCGGGAGCGCTGGGGCCAACGTCCTGACTTTC. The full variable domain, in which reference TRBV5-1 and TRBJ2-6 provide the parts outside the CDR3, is KAGVTQTPRYLIKTRGQQVTLSCSPISGHRSVSWYQQTPGQGLQFLFEYFSETQRNKGNFPGRFSGRQFSNSRSEMNVSTLELGDSALYLCASSLAGSAGANVLTFGAGSRLTVL.

CDR3 amino acids: CASSPGTDLEQYF. The CDR3 nucleotides are TGTGCCAGCAGCCCTGGGACTGATCTTGAGCAGTACTTC. V usage is TRBV7-8 and J usage is TRBJ2-7, with a weak D call TRBD2 (6 bases). CDR3 size: 13 residues. Between the trimmed V and J ends, which lost 5 bases and 7 bases, there was a span of 15 bases. The germline V gene encodes CDR1 SGHVS and CDR2 FQNEAQ.

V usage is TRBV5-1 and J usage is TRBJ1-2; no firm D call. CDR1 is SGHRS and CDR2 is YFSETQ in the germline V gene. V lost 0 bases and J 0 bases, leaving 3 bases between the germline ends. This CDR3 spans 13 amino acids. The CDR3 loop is CASSLAPNYGYTF. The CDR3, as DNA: TGCGCCAGCAGCTTGGCTCCTAACTATGGCTACACCTTC.

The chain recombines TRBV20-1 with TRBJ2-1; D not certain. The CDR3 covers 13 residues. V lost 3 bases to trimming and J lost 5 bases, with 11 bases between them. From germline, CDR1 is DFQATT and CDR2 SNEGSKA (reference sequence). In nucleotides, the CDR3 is TGCAGTGCTAGTCGGTCAAGAAACAATGAGCAGTTCTTC. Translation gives CSASRSRNNEQFF.

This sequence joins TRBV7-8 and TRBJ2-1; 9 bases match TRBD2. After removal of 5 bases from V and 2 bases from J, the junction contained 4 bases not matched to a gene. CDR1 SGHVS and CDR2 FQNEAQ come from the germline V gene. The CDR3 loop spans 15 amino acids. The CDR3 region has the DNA TGTGCCAGCAGCGAAGCGGGAGGCACCTACAATGAGCAGTTCTTC. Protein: CASSEAGGTYNEQFF.

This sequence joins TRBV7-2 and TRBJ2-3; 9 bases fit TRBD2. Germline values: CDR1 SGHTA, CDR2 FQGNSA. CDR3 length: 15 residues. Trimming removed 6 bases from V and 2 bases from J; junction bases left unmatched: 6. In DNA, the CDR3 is TGTGCCAGCAGGGAAGGACTAGCGAACACAGATACGCAGTATTTT. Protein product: CASREGLANTDTQYF.

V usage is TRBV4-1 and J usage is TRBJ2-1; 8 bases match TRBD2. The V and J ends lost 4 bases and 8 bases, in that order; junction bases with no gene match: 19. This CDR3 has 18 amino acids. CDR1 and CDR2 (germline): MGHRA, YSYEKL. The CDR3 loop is CASSPTFSGVGPSHEQFF. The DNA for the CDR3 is TGCGCCAGCAGCCCGACGTTTAGCGGGGTAGGGCCCTCCCATGAGCAGTTCTTC.

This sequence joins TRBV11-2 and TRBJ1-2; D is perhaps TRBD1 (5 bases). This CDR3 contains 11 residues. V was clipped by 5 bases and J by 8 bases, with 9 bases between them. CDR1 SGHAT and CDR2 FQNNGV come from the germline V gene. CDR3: CASSPGHGYTF. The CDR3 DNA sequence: TGTGCCAGCAGCCCTGGACACGGCTACACCTTC.

The CDR3: CASSSGDSGTGAPEAFF. The DNA of the CDR3 is TGTGCCAGCAGCTCGGGGGATTCCGGGACAGGGGCCCCAGAAGCTTTCTTT. J is TRBJ1-1 and V is TRBV4-2, with 10 bases aligning to TRBD1. The CDR3 contains 17 residues. V trimming: 5 bases; J trimming: 8 bases; junction bases outside the gene matches: 17. Germline loops: CDR1 LGHNA, CDR2 YNFKEQ.

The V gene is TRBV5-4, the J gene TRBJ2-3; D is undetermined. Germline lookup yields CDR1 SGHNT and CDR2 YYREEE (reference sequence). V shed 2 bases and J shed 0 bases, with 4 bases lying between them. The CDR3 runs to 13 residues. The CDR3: CASSFPSTDTQYF. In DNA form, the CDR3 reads TGTGCCAGCAGCTTCCCGAGCACAGATACGCAGTATTTT.

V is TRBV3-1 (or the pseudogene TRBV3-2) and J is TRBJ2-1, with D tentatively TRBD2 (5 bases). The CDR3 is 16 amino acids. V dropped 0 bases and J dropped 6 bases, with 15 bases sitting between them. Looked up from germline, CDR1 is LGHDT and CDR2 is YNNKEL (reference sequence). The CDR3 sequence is CASSQDGFRGGNEQFF. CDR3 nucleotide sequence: TGTGCCAGCAGCCAAGACGGCTTCCGCGGAGGCAATGAGCAGTTCTTC.

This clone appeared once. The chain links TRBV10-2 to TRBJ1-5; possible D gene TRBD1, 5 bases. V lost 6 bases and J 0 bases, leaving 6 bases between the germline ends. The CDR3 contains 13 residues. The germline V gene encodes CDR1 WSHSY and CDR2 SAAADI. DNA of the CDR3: TGCGCCAGCAGGACAGATAGCAATCAGCCCCAGCATTTT. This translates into CASRTDSNQPQHF.

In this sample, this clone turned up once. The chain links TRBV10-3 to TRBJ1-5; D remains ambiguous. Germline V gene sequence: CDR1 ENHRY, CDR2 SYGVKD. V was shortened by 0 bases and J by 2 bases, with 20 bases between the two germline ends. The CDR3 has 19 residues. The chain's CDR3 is CAISESESVAASGNQPQHF. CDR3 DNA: TGTGCCATCAGTGAGTCGGAATCGGTCGCGGCGTCTGGCAATCAGCCCCAGCATTTT.

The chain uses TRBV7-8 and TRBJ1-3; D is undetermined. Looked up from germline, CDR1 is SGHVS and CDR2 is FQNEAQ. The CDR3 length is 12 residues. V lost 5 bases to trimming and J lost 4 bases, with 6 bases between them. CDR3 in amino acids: CASSPQGNTIYF. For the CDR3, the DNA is TGTGCCAGCAGCCCCCAGGGAAACACCATATATTTT.

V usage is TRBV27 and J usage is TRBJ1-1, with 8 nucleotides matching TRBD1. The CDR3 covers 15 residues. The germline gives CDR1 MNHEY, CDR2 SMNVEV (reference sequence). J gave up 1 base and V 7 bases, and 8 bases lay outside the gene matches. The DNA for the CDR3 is TGTGCCAGCACCCCGGGGACAGGCCCGAACACTGAAGCTTTCTTT. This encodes CASTPGTGPNTEAFF.

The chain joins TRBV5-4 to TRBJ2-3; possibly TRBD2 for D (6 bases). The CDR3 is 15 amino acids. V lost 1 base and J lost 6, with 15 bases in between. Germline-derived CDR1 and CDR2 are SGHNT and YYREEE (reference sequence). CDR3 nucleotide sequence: TGTGCCAGCAGCTTGCTAGGGACTTTGGCTGATACGCAGTATTTT. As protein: CASSLLGTLADTQYF.

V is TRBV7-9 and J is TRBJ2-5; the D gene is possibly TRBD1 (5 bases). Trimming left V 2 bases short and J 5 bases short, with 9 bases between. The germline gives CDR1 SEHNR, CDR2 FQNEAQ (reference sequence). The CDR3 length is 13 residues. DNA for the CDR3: TGTGCCAGCAGCTTAAGGGGCCCCGAGACCCAGTACTTC. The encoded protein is CASSLRGPETQYF. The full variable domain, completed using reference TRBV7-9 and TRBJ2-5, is DTGVSQNPRHKITKRGQNVTFRCDPISEHNRLYWYRQTLGQGPEFLTYFQNEAQLEKSRLLSDRFSAERPKGSFSTLEIQRTEQGDSAMYLCASSLRGPETQYFGPGTRLLVL.

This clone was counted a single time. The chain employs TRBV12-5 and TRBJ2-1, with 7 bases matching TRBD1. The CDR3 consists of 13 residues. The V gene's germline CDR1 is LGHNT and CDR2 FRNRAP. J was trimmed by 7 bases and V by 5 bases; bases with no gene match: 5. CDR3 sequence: CASGTPGGNEQFF. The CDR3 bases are TGTGCTAGTGGTACACCAGGGGGAAATGAGCAGTTCTTC.

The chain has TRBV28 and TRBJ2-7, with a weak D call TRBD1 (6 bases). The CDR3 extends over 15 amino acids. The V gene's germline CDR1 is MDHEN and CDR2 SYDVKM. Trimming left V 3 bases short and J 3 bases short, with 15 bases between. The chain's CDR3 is CASSFPPQTGYEQYF. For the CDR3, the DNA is TGTGCCAGCAGTTTCCCACCGCAGACAGGCTACGAGCAGTACTTC. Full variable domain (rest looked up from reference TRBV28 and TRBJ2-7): DVKVTQSSRYLVKRTGEKVFLECVQDMDHENMFWYRQDPGLGLRLIYFSYDVKMKEKGDIPEGYSVSREKKERFSLILESASTNQTSMYLCASSFPPQTGYEQYFGPGTRLTVT.

The CDR3 DNA is TGCGCCAGCAGCCCGGGAGGACAGGGAGATTCACCCCTCCACTTT. Translated: CASSPGGQGDSPLHF. The V call is TRBV5-1, the J call TRBJ1-6; 8 nucleotides line up with TRBD1. The germline V gene has CDR1 SGHRS and CDR2 YFSETQ. This CDR3 is 15 amino acids long. V gave up 4 bases and J gave up 8 bases; unmatched junction bases: 8.